Sequencing of this T cell receptor (beta chain) was carried out in a study of OX40 agonist ivuxolimab in advanced cancers. Across the study: Under the entry rules, prior anti-PD-1, anti-PD-L1 or anti-CTLA-4 therapy was allowed, and roughly 41% had some.

Generated by immunoSEQ multiplex PCR, the TCRdb table keeps only in-frame clones and is missing some. Among over 30,000 clones listed, over 90% were seen once. There are 15 residues in the CDR3. In germline, CDR1 is SNHLY, CDR2 FYNNEI. Unmatched junction bases numbered 9, after V lost 6 bases and J lost 5 bases. The receptor's source is an adult with an advanced solid tumor such as melanoma, head and neck, liver or kidney cancer. This rearrangement joins TRBV2 to TRBJ2-5; 10 positions agree with TRBD1. The material sequenced was CD4+ or CD8+ T cells sorted from blood, taken in a trial of the OX40 agonist ivuxolimab. The CDR3: CASRDPGQGTETQYF. The CDR3 region has the DNA TGTGCCAGCAGGGACCCGGGACAGGGGACGGAGACCCAGTACTTC.